This TCR beta chain came from a study of high-grade serous ovarian cancer treatment subgroups. Study-level points and caveats: Bulk tumor TCR sequencing gave no spatial information.

Tumor samples were obtained before definitive surgery or chemotherapy. Assay used: immunoSEQ multiplex PCR; TCRdb lists only in-frame clones, some missing. The table records approximately 8,900 clones, roughly nine tenths of them present only once. This clone came up once. Its antigen remains unidentified. The TCR comes from a human donor with high-grade serous ovarian cancer. The sequenced sample was tumor tissue.

The CDR3 here is CATTTGTSGRAISYNEQFF. The CDR3 DNA sequence: TGTGCCACCACGACAGGAACTAGCGGGAGGGCCATCTCCTACAATGAGCAGTTCTTC. This chain uses TRBV7-2 with TRBJ2-1; TRBD2 aligns across 13 bases. CDR1 SGHTA and CDR2 FQGNSA come from the germline V gene. This CDR3 region has 19 residues. The V gene end was trimmed by 10 bases and the J gene end by 0 bases; junction bases not matched to a gene: 15. The complete variable domain, with remaining parts taken from reference TRBV7-2 and TRBJ2-1, reads GAGVSQSPSNKVTEKGKDVELRCDPISGHTALYWYRQSLGQGLEFLIYFQGNSAPDKSGLPSDRFSAERTGGSVSTLTIQRTQQEDSAVYLCATTTGTSGRAISYNEQFFGPGTRLTVL.